These 24 T cell receptor beta chains came from one sample sequenced in a study of T cells in Graves' hyperthyroidism and ophthalmopathy. Amplified regions were TCR beta CDR3 sequences from RNA transcripts. In the first-round RT-PCR of the TCR CDR3, the HTBI primer set was used. TCRdb called the multiplex PCR reads again in MiXCR, with one record for every CDR3 protein. The sample includes some 570,000 distinct CDR3 sequences, 11% to 15% of them seen just once. The sequencing input was blood. The receptors come from a woman younger than 30 with Graves' ophthalmopathy.

This clonotype was observed many times. This chain joins TRBV11-2 and TRBJ2-3, with D possibly being TRBD1 (5 bases). The CDR3 consists of 14 residues. The V gene lost 1 base and the J gene lost 2 bases, with 7 bases spanning the gap. Per germline, CDR1 SGHAT and CDR2 FQNNGV. The CDR3 DNA reads as TGTGCCAGCAGCTTAGGACAGTACACAGATACGCAGTATTTT. Protein sequence: CASSLGQYTDTQYF.

V usage is TRBV6-5 and J usage is TRBJ2-5, with D possibly matching TRBD2 (6 bases). CDR1 is MNHEY and CDR2 is SVGAGI in the germline V gene. CDR3 length: 15 amino acids. Trimming took off 0 bases at V and 7 bases at J, with 15 bases between the two ends. CDR3: CASSYSIRQGGTQYF. Written as DNA, the CDR3 is TGTGCCAGCAGTTACTCGATTCGTCAGGGAGGGACCCAGTACTTC.

In its sample, this clonotype was seen a few times. This CDR3 reads CASRRADNEKLFF. In nucleotides, the CDR3 is TGTGCCAGCCGTAGGGCAGACAATGAAAAACTGTTTTTT. The gene calls are TRBV28 and TRBJ1-4; D is unresolved. CDR1 and CDR2 (germline): MDHEN, SYDVKM. Trimming took off 8 bases at V and 5 bases at J, with 12 bases between the two ends. The CDR3 spans 13 residues.

This clonotype was observed a few times. The rearrangement joins TRBV9 to TRBJ2-1; TRBD2 matches at 7 bases. Germline V gene sequence: CDR1 SGDLS, CDR2 YYNGEE. With 3 bases clipped from V and 7 bases from J, the junction kept 7 bases outside the gene matches. The CDR3 extends over 14 amino acids. Written as DNA, the CDR3 is TGTGCCAGCAGCGACCGCGGGAGTTTGAATGAGCAGTTCTTC. It is translated as CASSDRGSLNEQFF.

The sample holds many counts of this clonotype. The chain combines TRBV7-6 with TRBJ2-7, with 9 nucleotides matching TRBD1. This CDR3 contains 13 residues. V shed 4 bases and J 6 bases; nucleotides not matched to a gene: 4. Germline lookup yields CDR1 SGHVS and CDR2 FNYEAQ. This CDR3 reads CASSSDRGFEQYF. The CDR3 DNA reads TGTGCCAGCAGCTCGGACAGGGGCTTCGAGCAGTACTTC.

This clonotype was detected many times. The chain uses TRBV7-8 and TRBJ2-2, with D possibly TRBD1 on 6 matching bases. This CDR3 region has 15 residues. V was clipped by 7 bases and J by 0 bases, with 12 bases between them. Per the germline V gene, CDR1 is SGHVS and CDR2 is FQNEAQ. The CDR3 nucleotides are TGTGCCAGCATTAGGGGGATCTCGAACACCGGGGAGCTGTTTTTT. Its translation: CASIRGISNTGELFF. Using reference TRBV7-8 and TRBJ2-2 for the parts outside the CDR3, the full variable domain is GAGVSQSPRYKVAKRGQDVALRCDPISGHVSLFWYQQALGQGPEFLTYFQNEAQLDKSGLPSDRFFAERPEGSVSTLKIQRTQQEDSAVYLCASIRGISNTGELFFGEGSRLTVL.

The chain joins TRBV9 to TRBJ2-6; TRBD1 matches 9 bases. CDR3 length: 16 residues. Per germline, CDR1 SGDLS and CDR2 YYNGEE. Trimming took 7 bases from V and 2 from J; bases not matched to a gene: 7. The CDR3 region is CASFGQGLTGANVLTF. The CDR3 nucleotides are TGTGCCAGCTTTGGACAGGGGTTGACTGGGGCCAACGTCCTGACTTTC.

This clonotype was observed at least ten times. The chain joins TRBV7-3 to TRBJ2-1; D might be TRBD2 (6 bases). The CDR3 covers 14 residues. From germline, CDR1 is SGHTA and CDR2 FQGTGA. V shed 5 bases and J shed 9 bases, with 17 bases lying between them. CDR3 DNA sequence: TGTGCCAGCAGCCAAGGGGCGGGACGGGGTGAGCAGTTCTTC. Protein sequence: CASSQGAGRGEQFF.

This clonotype was recorded many times. This chain uses TRBV27 with TRBJ2-5, with D possibly called TRBD1 or TRBD2 (6 bases each). The germline CDR1 and CDR2 sequences are MNHEY and SMNVEV (reference sequence). V shed 6 bases and J shed 5 bases, with 22 bases lying between them. This CDR3 has 16 amino acids. The CDR3, as DNA: TGTGCCAGCAGGAAGCTGGGGGCGGGACCGGGGGAGACCCAGTACTTC. Translating gives CASRKLGAGPGETQYF.

V usage is TRBV2 and J usage is TRBJ2-2, with 8 bases matching TRBD2. Germline loops: CDR1 SNHLY, CDR2 FYNNEI. CDR3 size: 14 residues. The J segment lost 0 bases and the V segment lost 8 bases, leaving 2 bases of the junction unmatched. The CDR3 sequence is CASRAGANTGELFF. The CDR3, as DNA: TGTGCCAGCCGAGCGGGAGCGAACACCGGGGAGCTGTTTTTT.

The sample holds many counts of this clonotype. The chain joins TRBV20-1 to TRBJ2-3, with 7 nucleotides matching TRBD1. The CDR3 extends over 15 amino acids. With V trimmed by 4 bases and J by 3 bases, 10 bases remained unmatched. CDR1 and CDR2 from the germline V gene are DFQATT and SNEGSKA (reference sequence). The CDR3 nucleotides read TGCAGTGCTATCCCTCCGGGACAGATAACAGATACGCAGTATTTT. The encoded protein is CSAIPPGQITDTQYF.

The table lists this clonotype with many counts. The chain joins TRBV12-3 or TRBV12-4 to TRBJ2-1, with 7 bases aligning to TRBD2. Trimming at V came to 7 bases and at J to 8 bases, leaving 14 bases not matched to a gene. The CDR3 spans 15 residues. In DNA form, the CDR3 reads TGTGCCAGCACCCTGGGATCGGCGGGAGTATATGAGCAGTTCTTC. Encoded protein: CASTLGSAGVYEQFF.

In this sample, this clonotype turned up many times. The chain combines TRBV20-1 with TRBJ1-5, with 7 nucleotides matching TRBD1. The CDR3 covers 13 residues. Germline CDR1 is DFQATT and CDR2 is SNEGSKA (reference sequence). The V segment lost 3 bases and the J segment 5 bases; nucleotides outside the gene matches: 4. CDR3 residues: CSARDRSDQPQHF. CDR3 in DNA: TGCAGTGCTAGGGACAGGTCCGATCAGCCCCAGCATTTT.

In its sample, this clonotype was seen many times. The chain employs TRBV20-1 and TRBJ1-4; 10 bases map to TRBD1. The CDR3 has 15 residues. The J segment lost 6 bases and the V segment lost 5 bases, leaving 9 bases of the junction unmatched. Germline-derived CDR1 and CDR2 are DFQATT and SNEGSKA (reference sequence). CDR3 region: CSAPNRQGADEKLFF. In nucleotides, the CDR3 is TGCAGTGCTCCCAACCGACAGGGGGCGGATGAAAAACTGTTTTTT.

The table lists this clonotype with many counts. The chain has TRBV12-3 or TRBV12-4 and TRBJ2-1, with a tentative D call TRBD2 (5 bases). V was cut by 5 bases and J by 8 bases, with 25 bases left in between. The CDR3 runs to 17 residues. This chain's CDR3 is CASSPPPAGVGSDEQFF. In DNA, the CDR3 is TGTGCCAGCAGTCCTCCCCCTGCGGGTGTGGGGTCGGATGAGCAGTTCTTC.

This clonotype was observed a handful of times. At one end the junction does not follow the germline gene, possibly because of a read error. This chain links TRBV3-1 with TRBJ2-1; 9 nucleotides align to TRBD1. Germline assignment: CDR1 LGHDT and CDR2 YNNKEL (reference sequence). CDR3 length: 16 residues. Here the CDR3 DNA reads TGTGCCAGCAGCTATAGTGCCGGGACAGGGAGAAATGAGCAGCTCTTC. Translated: CASSYSAGTGRNEQLF.

The chain carries TRBV7-2 and TRBJ2-7; unclear D gene. V lost 1 base, J lost 6 bases, and 7 bases lay in between. The CDR3 is 12 amino acids. The germline CDR1 and CDR2 sequences are SGHTA and FQGNSA. The CDR3 spells CASSLGASEQYF. CDR3 sequence (DNA): TGTGCCAGCAGCTTAGGGGCCAGCGAGCAGTACTTC.

There are many counts of this clonotype. The V and J genes are TRBV10-3 and TRBJ2-7; D is unresolved. There are 13 residues in the CDR3. Germline CDR1 ENHRY, CDR2 SYGVKD. V lost 3 bases and J lost 0, with 6 bases in between. The CDR3 reads CAISDQSSYEQYF. The DNA for the CDR3 is TGTGCCATCAGTGACCAGAGCTCCTACGAGCAGTACTTC.

This clonotype was counted many times. The junction shows a germline mismatch at one end, possibly a read error. The chain uses TRBV11-2 and TRBJ2-7; 7 nucleotides agree with TRBD2. The CDR3 runs to 16 residues. Germline V gives CDR1 SGHAT, CDR2 FQNNGV. CDR3 sequence reads: CTSSPLLGLGTYEQYF. The CDR3 bases are TGTACCAGCAGCCCCCTCCTTGGACTAGGTACCTACGAGCAGTACTTC.

The table lists this clonotype with many counts. The junction shows a germline mismatch at one end, possibly a read error. The chain uses TRBV7-9 and TRBJ1-1; no firm D call. CDR1 and CDR2 (germline): SEHNR, FQNEAQ (reference sequence). The CDR3 consists of 14 residues. The CDR3 spells CASGLVSRGTEAFF. The CDR3 DNA follows: TGTGCCAGCGGCTTGGTGAGTCGGGGCACTGAAGCTTTCTTT.

This CDR3 is CAISDGASGRWSSGANVLTF. The CDR3 DNA is TGTGCCATCAGTGATGGGGCTAGCGGGAGATGGAGCTCTGGGGCCAACGTCCTGACTTTC. The chain uses TRBV10-3 and TRBJ2-6; TRBD2 matches 10 bases. CDR3 size: 20 residues. Germline V gene lookup returns CDR1 ENHRY and CDR2 SYGVKD. Trimming cost V 3 bases and J 0 bases; bases outside gene matches: 11.

Ten or more counts support this clonotype. V and J are TRBV5-1 and TRBJ2-7; D gene ambiguous. The germline V gene encodes CDR1 SGHRS and CDR2 YFSETQ. This CDR3 is 14 amino acids long. V was shortened by 0 bases and J by 4 bases, with 11 bases between the two germline ends. CDR3 sequence: CASSLGFGMYEQYF. The CDR3 region has the DNA TGCGCCAGCAGCTTGGGTTTCGGAATGTACGAGCAGTACTTC.

This clonotype has ten or more counts. The chain recombines TRBV11-2 with TRBJ2-1; 8 bases map to TRBD2. Per the germline V gene, CDR1 is SGHAT and CDR2 is FQNNGV. The CDR3 is made up of 15 amino acids. Germline trimming cut 5 bases from V and 8 bases from J; bases unmatched to any gene: 11. The DNA of the CDR3 is TGTGCCAGCAGCCCGACCGGGACTAGTGCATATGAGCAGTTCTTC. It specifies CASSPTGTSAYEQFF.

This clonotype was recorded many times. V is TRBV9 and J is TRBJ1-2; D is unclear. Trimming removed 1 base at V and 4 bases at J, with 8 bases between. The CDR3 totals 13 residues. Germline V CDR1 and CDR2: SGDLS, YYNGEE. CDR3 in DNA: TGTGCCAGCAGCGTAAGCACCACCTATGGCTACACCTTC. Amino acid sequence: CASSVSTTYGYTF.